The rows below give T cell receptor beta chains drawn from one sample of a study of cytomegalovirus exposure and HLA in healthy donors. TCRdb's table, derived via immunoSEQ multiplex PCR, lists solely in-frame clones and lacks some. The repertoire includes 150,000 or so clones, roughly 9.8% of them detected once, and about 1.9% sits in the top ten. Sequencing input: PBMCs. These receptors all come from a man aged 50 or older in good health and CMV-seronegative. Each CDR3 is given with its conserved first and last residue. The D gene is left open where the match is weak. Clone size is shown for a subset of rows, as once, few, many or a class of expanded clone.

TRBV5-1,few,TRBD2,TRBJ2-1,TGCGCCAACCAGGGACTAGCGGGAGCGGAAAATGAGCAGTTCTTC,CANQGLAGAENEQFF
TRBV29-1,-,-,TRBJ2-3,TGCAGCGTTGACATTGGCGGGCGCACAGATACGCAGTATTTT,CSVDIGGRTDTQYF
TRBV7-3,-,-,TRBJ2-7,TGTGCCAGCAGCTTATTAGCGGAAAGCTCCTACGAGCAGTACTTC,CASSLLAESSYEQYF
TRBV7-9,-,-,TRBJ2-5,TGTGCCAGCAAGGGCCCTAGGGGGGAGACCCAGTACTTC,CASKGPRGETQYF
TRBV2,-,-,TRBJ2-2,TGTGCCAGCGATTTGACAGGGAACACCGGGGAGCTGTTTTTT,CASDLTGNTGELFF
TRBV18,few,-,TRBJ1-2,TGTGCCAGCTCACCACCGAGGAGGGAAGGCTACACCTTC,CASSPPRREGYTF
TRBV9,few,-,TRBJ1-4,TGTGCCAGCAGCGGCGGGACCGGACTCGAAAAACTGTTTTTT,CASSGGTGLEKLFF
TRBV21-1,-,-,TRBJ1-1,TGTGCCAGCAGACCGAGACAGGGGATGAACACTGAAGCTTTCTTT,CASRPRQGMNTEAFF
TRBV10-1,few,TRBD1,TRBJ1-1,TGCGCCAGCAGGAGGGACAGGGCAGACACTGAAGCTTTCTTT,CASRRDRADTEAFF
TRBV5-1,-,-,TRBJ1-1,TGCGCCAGCAGCTTCGTAGGGGAGGGTGAAGCTTTCTTT,CASSFVGEGEAFF
TRBV9,-,-,TRBJ2-7,TGTGCCAGAAGCACAAGCCCAGGGCTCGAGCAGTACTTC,CARSTSPGLEQYF
TRBV6-1,few,TRBD1,TRBJ2-7,TGTGCCAGCAGTGAGACGGGACAGGGAGAGTACGAGCAGTACTTC,CASSETGQGEYEQYF
TRBV19,-,-,TRBJ2-7,TGTGCCAGTAGTACAGGGGGGAGCGAGCAGTACTTC,CASSTGGSEQYF
TRBV28,few,-,TRBJ2-2,TGTGCCAGCAGTTGGGCAGCGAACACCGGGGAGCTGTTTTTT,CASSWAANTGELFF
TRBV19,few,TRBD2,TRBJ2-1,TGTGCCAGTAGTTGGACACTAGCGGTCAATGAGCAGTTCTTC,CASSWTLAVNEQFF
TRBV6-1,-,-,TRBJ2-7,TGTGCCAGCACGAGCCAGGGACTTTTCTCCTACGAGCAGTACTTC,CASTSQGLFSYEQYF
TRBV7-2,-,-,TRBJ2-7,TGTGCCAGCAGCTTAGAAATGACATCCCACGAGCAGTACTTC,CASSLEMTSHEQYF
TRBV29-1,few,TRBD1,TRBJ1-2,TGCAGCGCGACGCAGGGGGCATCTAACTATGGCTACACCTTC,CSATQGASNYGYTF
TRBV18,-,TRBD1,TRBJ1-4,TGTGCCAGCTCCCTACGTGGACAGGGTGATGAAAAACTGTTTTTT,CASSLRGQGDEKLFF
TRBV14,few,-,TRBJ2-3,TGTGCCAGCAGCCAAGGCTCCCGGGAGTATTTT,CASSQGSREYF
TRBV7-9,few,-,TRBJ2-1,TGTGCCACCGGCCGGGATGAGCAGTTCTTC,CATGRDEQFF
TRBV7-8,few,-,TRBJ1-1,TGTGCCAGCAGCCCCATGCACTCGAACACTGAAGCTTTCTTT,CASSPMHSNTEAFF
TRBV7-9,-,TRBD1,TRBJ1-3,TGTGCCAGCAGTCTACAGGGGTTGGGAAACACCATATATTTT,CASSLQGLGNTIYF
TRBV6-5,-,TRBD2,TRBJ2-5,TGTGCCAGCAGTACGGGGACGGGGGGGGAGGGGTACTTC,CASSTGTGGEGYF
TRBV19,few,TRBD2,TRBJ2-1,TGTGCCAGTAGTAAAGTGGAGCGGGAGATCCTCTTGGATGAGCAGTTCTTC,CASSKVEREILLDEQFF
TRBV2,few,-,TRBJ1-5,TGTGCCAGCAGCCCCGACAGAATCAATCAGCCCCAGCATTTT,CASSPDRINQPQHF
TRBV15,-,TRBD1,TRBJ1-1,TGTGCCACCAGCAGACAGGGGGGCGGCACTGAAGCTTTCTTT,CATSRQGGGTEAFF
TRBV7-2,few,-,TRBJ2-2,TGTGCCAGCAGCTTAGAGTTTAGCGACGGGGAGCTGTTTTTT,CASSLEFSDGELFF
TRBV25-1,few,TRBD1,TRBJ2-2,TGTGCCAGCAGTGCGAGGGGGCCGGACACCGGGGAGCTGTTTTTT,CASSARGPDTGELFF
TRBV7-8,-,TRBD2,TRBJ2-3,TGTGCCAGCAGCGACCTAAGGACTAGCTTAATGGAGCAGTATTTT,CASSDLRTSLMEQYF
TRBV5-6,-,TRBD1,TRBJ2-5,TGTGCCAGCAGCTGGGACAGGGCTTACCAAGAGACCCAGTACTTC,CASSWDRAYQETQYF
TRBV7-3,-,TRBD2,TRBJ2-3,TGTGCCAGCAGCCCACCTACTAGCGGGAAAATGAATACGCAGTATTTT,CASSPPTSGKMNTQYF
TRBV5-1,few,-,TRBJ2-1,TGCGCCAGCAGCTTGAGTCATGGAGACTACAATGAGCAGTTCTTC,CASSLSHGDYNEQFF
TRBV28,few,-,TRBJ2-5,TGTGCCAGCACCTACCCCACGGCGGGCCAAGAGACCCAGTACTTC,CASTYPTAGQETQYF
TRBV5-1,-,TRBD1,TRBJ1-2,TGCGCCAGCAGTGGGACAGGGATTGACTATGGCTACACCTTC,CASSGTGIDYGYTF
TRBV4-1,-,TRBD1,TRBJ1-2,TGCGCCAGCAGCCAAGGACAGGGGGCGTTTGACTATGGCTACACCTTC,CASSQGQGAFDYGYTF
TRBV5-6,few,-,TRBJ2-7,TGTGCCAGCAGCTTGTATTCCGGTTCCTACGAGCAGTACTTC,CASSLYSGSYEQYF
TRBV19,once,TRBD2,TRBJ2-7,TGTGCCAGTAGTATATCGGGACTAGCGCGAGTGGCGGAGCAGTACTTC,CASSISGLARVAEQYF
TRBV30,medium-sized,-,TRBJ2-2,TGTGCCTGCGGAGGCTACACCGGGGAGCTGTTTTTT,CACGGYTGELFF
TRBV2,-,-,TRBJ1-1,TGTGCCAGCAGCCGGGAAATTGAAGCTTTCTTT,CASSREIEAFF
TRBV7-6,-,-,TRBJ1-2,TGTGCCAGCAGCCAGATATCGGGGGGGGCCGGTGGCTATGGCTACACCTTC,CASSQISGGAGGYGYTF
TRBV7-9,few,-,TRBJ2-7,TGTGCCAGCAGCTTGACGGACTGGTACGAGCAGTACTTC,CASSLTDWYEQYF
TRBV14,-,-,TRBJ2-1,TGTGCCAGCAGCCAAGATGGGCCCTTGGGTGAGCAGTTCTTC,CASSQDGPLGEQFF
TRBV30,-,-,TRBJ1-4,TGTGCCTGGAGTGCCCTTAGACAGGCGGACCCCGAAAAACTGTTTTTT,CAWSALRQADPEKLFF
TRBV28,few,-,TRBJ1-2,TGTGCCAGCAGTTTAAGGGGGTTTGGCTACACCTTC,CASSLRGFGYTF
TRBV28,-,TRBD2,TRBJ2-7,TGTGCCAGCAGTCCACTAGCGACTCCGAACGAGCAGTACTTC,CASSPLATPNEQYF
TRBV28,-,-,TRBJ2-2,TGTGCCACCAAAACGGGGGGCCCGGTCACCGGGGAGCTGTTTTTT,CATKTGGPVTGELFF
TRBV5-1,-,-,TRBJ2-7,TGCGCCAGCAGCGATTTTTACGAGCAGTACTTC,CASSDFYEQYF
TRBV11-2,-,TRBD1,TRBJ1-1,TGTGCCAGCAGCGATTGGGACAGGGCGAACACTGAAGCTTTCTTT,CASSDWDRANTEAFF
TRBV7-9,-,TRBD1,TRBJ2-7,TGTGCCAGCAGCCCTAGGGACAGTCCACGAATGAGCTCCTACGAGCAGTACTTC,CASSPRDSPRMSSYEQYF
TRBV5-1,-,TRBD2,TRBJ2-1,TGCGCCAGCAGCACTACTAGCGGGGGGGCCTGGAATGAGCAGTTCTTC,CASSTTSGGAWNEQFF
TRBV27,-,-,TRBJ2-7,TGTGCCAGCAGTCCACCTACGGGAAGGATCTCCAGGTGGGAGCAGTACTTC,CASSPPTGRISRWEQYF
TRBV5-1,few,-,TRBJ1-3,TGCGCCAGCAGCTTAGGGGTGTCTGGAAACACCATATATTTT,CASSLGVSGNTIYF
TRBV6-1,few,-,TRBJ1-2,TGTGCCAGCAGTTTAAGTGAGGGAGGCTACACCTTC,CASSLSEGGYTF